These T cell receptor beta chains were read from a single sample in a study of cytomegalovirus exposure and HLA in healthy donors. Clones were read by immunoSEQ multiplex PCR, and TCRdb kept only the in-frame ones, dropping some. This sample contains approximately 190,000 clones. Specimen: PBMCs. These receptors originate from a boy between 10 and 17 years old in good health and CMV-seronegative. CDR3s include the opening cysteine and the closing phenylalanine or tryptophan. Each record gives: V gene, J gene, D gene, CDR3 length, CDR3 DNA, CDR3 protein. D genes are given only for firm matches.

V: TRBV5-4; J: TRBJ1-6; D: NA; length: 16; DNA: TGTGCCAGCAGCGCGAGCTACAGGGACGGTAGTTCACCCCTCCACTTT; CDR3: CASSASYRDGSSPLHF
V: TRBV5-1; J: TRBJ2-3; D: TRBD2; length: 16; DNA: TGCGCCAGCAGCTTGGCTAGCGGGGGGCTGACAGATACGCAGTATTTT; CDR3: CASSLASGGLTDTQYF
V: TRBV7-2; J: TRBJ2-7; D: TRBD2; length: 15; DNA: TGTGCCAGCAGCTTAGGGACTAGCGGATCCTACGAGCAGTACTTC; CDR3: CASSLGTSGSYEQYF
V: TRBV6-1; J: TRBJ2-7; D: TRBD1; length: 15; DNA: TGTGCCAGCAGGGACGCGGACAGGGTATCGTACGAGCAGTACTTC; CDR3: CASRDADRVSYEQYF
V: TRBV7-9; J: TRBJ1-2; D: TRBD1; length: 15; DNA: TGTGCCAGCAGCTTCAGGGACAGGGGGAACTATGGCTACACCTTC; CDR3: CASSFRDRGNYGYTF
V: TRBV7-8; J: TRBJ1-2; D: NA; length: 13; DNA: TGTGCCAGCAGCTTACGGGGTGACTATGGCTACACCTTC; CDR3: CASSLRGDYGYTF
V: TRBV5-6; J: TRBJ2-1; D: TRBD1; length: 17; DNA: TGTGCCAGCAGCTTGGGTGGACAGGGCTTGGTCTACAATGAGCAGTTCTTC; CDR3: CASSLGGQGLVYNEQFF
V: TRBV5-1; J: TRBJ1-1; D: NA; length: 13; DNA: TGCGCCAGCAGCTTTGAGGCGAACACTGAAGCTTTCTTT; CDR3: CASSFEANTEAFF
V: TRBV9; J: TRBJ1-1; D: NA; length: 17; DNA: TGTGCCAGCAGCCCAGCTCACAGGCTTACGCTGAACACTGAAGCTTTCTTT; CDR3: CASSPAHRLTLNTEAFF
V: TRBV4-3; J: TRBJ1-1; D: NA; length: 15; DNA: TGCGCCAGCAGCCAAGGTCAGCGAACGAACACTGAAGCTTTCTTT; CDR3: CASSQGQRTNTEAFF
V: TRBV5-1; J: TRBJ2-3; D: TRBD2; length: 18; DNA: TGCGCCAGCAGCTTTAGGACTAGCGGGGGGGCTAGCACAGATACGCAGTATTTT; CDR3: CASSFRTSGGASTDTQYF
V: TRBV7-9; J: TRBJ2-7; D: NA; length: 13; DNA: TGTGCCAGCAGCTTAAGGGCAGGAGGCGAGCAGTACTTC; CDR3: CASSLRAGGEQYF